This note documents a single TCR beta chain sequence. No cognate antigen has been identified for it. This record comes from a study of T cells expressing NK-cell markers (dated by TCRdb to the early 2020s). The study in broad terms: In sorted CD3+CD56+NKG2C+, CD3+CD56+NKG2C- and CD3+CD56-NKG2C+ T-cell subsets from several donors, TCR beta-chain repertoires were profiled. Among the eight sequenced donors, only one was HCMV-seronegative, while the other seven were HCMV-seropositive. The study sequenced eight donors, all healthy volunteers chosen at random: three men and five women. Illumina HiSeq 2000/2500, MiSeq or NextSeq was used to sequence libraries as 2 x 150 bp reads. The paper as a whole reports these results and caveats: Whether the expanded NKG2C-expressing T cell clones were specific for HCMV antigens was left unclear. Those dominant clonotypes were again the most abundant among CD3+CD56-NKG2C+ cells in several donors, at about 25-65%. In six donors, the dominant CD3+CD56+NKG2C+ clonotypes ranked among the top 10 CD8+ clonotypes, making up about 1.0-7.0% of CD8+ T cells.

HCMV-specific IgG was detected in serum with a commercial ELISA kit to determine HCMV serostatus. Peripheral blood mononuclear cells were isolated from blood by Ficoll density gradient centrifugation. Sequencing was carried out with an Illumina HiSeq 2000. TCR beta cDNA libraries were made by 5'RACE template switching that added a universal primer site and unique molecular identifiers. cDNA synthesis was primed from the TCR beta constant segment and was followed by two successive PCR amplification steps. The original pipeline was this. MIGEC was used to demultiplex reads and group the reads by UMI, and MiTCR was used to assemble and quantify clonotypes. To exclude erroneous sequences, only TCR cDNA sequences supported by at least two reads were retained. Downstream repertoire analysis used the tcR package, and clonotypes were matched across fractions by CDR3 nucleotide sequence plus V segment. VDJmatch was used to annotate antigen specificity against VDJdb, with one amino acid substitution allowed in CDR3. Through TCRdb reprocessing, the reads give one entry per CDR3 protein sequence; DNA is omitted. The V and J calls were not made by the authors but by TCRdb's processing. The sample has hundreds of thousands of distinct CDR3 sequences on record. In total, the top ten clones hold around 4.3% of the sample.

The germline V gene provides CDR1 SGHDT and CDR2 YYEEEE. The CDR3 measures 12 amino acids from cysteine to phenylalanine. No DNA has been recorded. This TCR derives from a woman aged 18 to 75 in good health. The chain uses TRBV5-6 and TRBJ2-7. Input material: blood T cells: a sorted CD56 or NKG2C T cell subset, CD4+ or CD8+ T cells, or bulk PBMC T cells (not recorded which). The CDR3 reads CASTTPWGEQYF.